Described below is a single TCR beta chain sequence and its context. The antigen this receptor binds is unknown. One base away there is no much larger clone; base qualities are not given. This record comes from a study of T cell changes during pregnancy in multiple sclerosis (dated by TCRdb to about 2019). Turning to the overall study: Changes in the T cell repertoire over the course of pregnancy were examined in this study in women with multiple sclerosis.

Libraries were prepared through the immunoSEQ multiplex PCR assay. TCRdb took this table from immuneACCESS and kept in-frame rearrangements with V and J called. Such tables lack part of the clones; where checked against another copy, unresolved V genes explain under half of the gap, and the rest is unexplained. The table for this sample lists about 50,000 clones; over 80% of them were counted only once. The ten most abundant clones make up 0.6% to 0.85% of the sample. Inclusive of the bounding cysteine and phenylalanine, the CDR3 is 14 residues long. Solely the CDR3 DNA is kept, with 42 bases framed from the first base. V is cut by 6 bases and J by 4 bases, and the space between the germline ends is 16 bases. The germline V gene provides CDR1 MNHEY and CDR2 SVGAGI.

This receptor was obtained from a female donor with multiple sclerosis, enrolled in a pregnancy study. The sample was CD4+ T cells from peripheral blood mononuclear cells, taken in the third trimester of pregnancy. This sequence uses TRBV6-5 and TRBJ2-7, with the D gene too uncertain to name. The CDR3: CASREYKAQYEQYF. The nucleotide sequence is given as TGTGCCAGCAGGGAGTATAAGGCGCAGTACGAGCAGTACTTC.